The 30 T cell receptor beta chains listed next were all sequenced from one sample in a study of blood T cell repertoires in COVID-19. Clones were sequenced by immunoSEQ multiplex PCR, and TCRdb holds only the in-frame ones, with some missing. This sample carries about 150,000 clones, around 82% of them seen once, and the ten largest clones take around 0.63%. The sequencing input was peripheral blood. Every receptor here comes from a man aged 60-69 years with COVID-19, enrolled during active disease.

V usage is TRBV7-3 and J usage is TRBJ2-1; 9 bases agree with TRBD2. This CDR3 comprises 16 residues. Germline V gives CDR1 SGHTA, CDR2 FQGTGA. The V and J ends lost 1 base and 6 bases, in that order; junction bases with no gene match: 7. This CDR3 reads CASSLMGGRASNEQFF. The DNA for the CDR3 is TGTGCCAGCAGCTTAATGGGCGGGAGGGCATCCAATGAGCAGTTCTTC.

Here the CDR3 reads CASSLGGTGLHEQYF. The CDR3, as DNA: TGCGCCAGCAGCTTGGGCGGGACAGGGCTCCACGAGCAGTACTTC. The rearrangement joins TRBV5-1 to TRBJ2-7; 9 bases match TRBD1. Germline-derived CDR1 and CDR2 are SGHRS and YFSETQ. This CDR3 is built from 15 residues. The J segment lost 5 bases and the V segment lost 0 bases, leaving 6 bases of the junction unmatched.

This chain links TRBV7-3 with TRBJ2-1; 10 nucleotides agree with TRBD2. Germline V gene sequence: CDR1 SGHTA, CDR2 FQGTGA. The CDR3 covers 16 residues. The V segment lost 2 bases and the J segment 5 bases; nucleotides outside the gene matches: 6. The CDR3, as DNA: TGTGCCAGCAGCTTAGTGTTAGCGGGGGGTAACAATGAGCAGTTCTTC. Translated: CASSLVLAGGNNEQFF.

This rearrangement joins TRBV9 to TRBJ1-2; no reliable D call. From germline, CDR1 is SGDLS and CDR2 YYNGEE. Between the trimmed V and J ends, which lost 3 bases and 4 bases, there was a span of 19 bases. The CDR3 length is 16 residues. The CDR3 loop reads CASSATKVGNSYGYTF. The CDR3 coding sequence is TGTGCCAGCAGCGCCACGAAGGTCGGGAATTCCTATGGCTACACCTTC.

The CDR3 reads CASSLDRSSGIYEQYF. In DNA, the CDR3 is TGTGCCAGCAGCTTAGACCGGTCTAGCGGGATCTACGAGCAGTACTTC. The chain joins TRBV7-2 to TRBJ2-7, with 9 bases aligning to TRBD2. The trim removed 1 base at V and 3 bases at J, leaving 7 bases unmatched. The V gene's germline CDR1 is SGHTA and CDR2 FQGNSA. This CDR3 comprises 16 residues.

The chain employs TRBV7-2 and TRBJ1-5; 8 nucleotides line up with TRBD1. V trimming: 0 bases; J trimming: 5 bases; junction bases outside the gene matches: 6. The germline gives CDR1 SGHTA, CDR2 FQGNSA. The CDR3 runs to 16 residues. The CDR3 sequence: CASSLALDRVDQPQHF. The CDR3 DNA follows: TGTGCCAGCAGCTTAGCTCTGGACAGGGTGGATCAGCCCCAGCATTTT.

The chain employs TRBV2 and TRBJ2-4, with D possibly being TRBD2 (5 bases). The germline CDR1 and CDR2 sequences are SNHLY and FYNNEI. The CDR3 is made up of 15 amino acids. Trimming cost V 6 bases and J 3 bases, with 15 bases left between them. This CDR3 reads CASSPGLRGKNIQYF. As DNA, the CDR3 is TGTGCCAGCAGCCCGGGCCTCCGGGGCAAAAACATTCAGTACTTC.

The chain employs TRBV2 and TRBJ2-7; 7 nucleotides line up with TRBD1. The germline V gene encodes CDR1 SNHLY and CDR2 FYNNEI. The CDR3 spans 13 residues. Unmatched junction bases numbered 12, after V lost 10 bases and J lost 6 bases. In nucleotides, the CDR3 is TGTGCCACACGATGGACAGGAACTGGCGAGCAGTACTTC. Its protein is CATRWTGTGEQYF.

The V gene is TRBV7-8, the J gene TRBJ1-2; TRBD1 might be the D (6 bases). The V end was cut by 1 base, the J end by 6 bases, with 12 bases between. Germline-derived CDR1 and CDR2 are SGHVS and FQNEAQ. This CDR3 contains 14 residues. The DNA of the CDR3 is TGTGCCAGCAGCTTAGTACAGGGAGTAGATGGCTACACCTTC. Its translation is CASSLVQGVDGYTF.

V gene TRBV5-4 combines with J gene TRBJ1-2; tentatively, D is TRBD1 (6 bases). V was pared by 2 bases and J by 6 bases, with 23 bases between. This CDR3 is 17 amino acids long. Germline V gene sequence: CDR1 SGHNT, CDR2 YYREEE (reference sequence). CDR3 loop: CASSLFGGARGGDGYTF. CDR3 nucleotide sequence: TGTGCCAGCAGCTTATTCGGGGGGGCACGAGGGGGAGATGGCTACACCTTC.

In this sample, this clone turned up once. The chain joins TRBV28 to TRBJ1-5; TRBD1 matches 9 bases. Germline lookup yields CDR1 MDHEN and CDR2 SYDVKM. J lost 7 bases, V lost 6 bases, and 10 bases had no gene match. The CDR3 length is 15 residues. The CDR3, as DNA: TGTGCCAGCAGAAAGGGACAGGGCAAAGGCCAGCCCCAGCATTTT. Amino acid sequence: CASRKGQGKGQPQHF.

This clone was recorded once. The CDR3 spells CASSPGGEYNEQFF. CDR3 nucleotides: TGTGCCAGCAGCCCCGGGGGGGAATACAATGAGCAGTTCTTC. V and J are TRBV3-1 (or the pseudogene TRBV3-2) and TRBJ2-1; 8 positions match TRBD2. CDR1 is LGHDT, CDR2 YNNKEL, per germline (reference sequence). The CDR3 spans 14 residues. Trimming took 4 bases from V and 4 from J; bases not matched to a gene: 3.

This rearrangement joins TRBV29-1 to TRBJ2-5; 7 nucleotides line up with TRBD1. The V gene's germline CDR1 is SQVTM and CDR2 ANQGSEA. The CDR3 is made up of 14 amino acids. J was trimmed by 2 bases and V by 5 bases; bases with no gene match: 8. In DNA form, the CDR3 reads TGCAGCGTTCAGACAGGGTCGTGGCAAGAGACCCAGTACTTC. This codes for CSVQTGSWQETQYF. Variable domain in full (rest from reference TRBV29-1 and TRBJ2-5): SAVISQKPSRDICQRGTSLTIQCQVDSQVTMMFWYRQQPGQSLTLIATANQGSEATYESGFVIDKFPISRPNLTFSTLTVSNMSPEDSSIYLCSVQTGSWQETQYFGPGTRLLVL.

This chain joins TRBV6-5 and TRBJ1-3; no clear D. Germline lookup yields CDR1 MNHEY and CDR2 SVGAGI. V lost 6 bases and J lost 0, with 12 bases in between. This CDR3 has 15 amino acids. The CDR3 here is CASRGSRSSGNTIYF. The CDR3 DNA is TGTGCCAGCAGGGGCTCTCGGTCCTCTGGAAACACCATATATTTT.

This chain connects TRBV3-1 (or the pseudogene TRBV3-2) to TRBJ2-5, with no clear D. The CDR3 loop spans 12 amino acids. V dropped 4 bases and J dropped 4 bases, with 7 bases sitting between them. Germline V gives CDR1 LGHDT, CDR2 YNNKEL (reference sequence). CDR3 loop: CASSPRRETQYF. The CDR3 DNA is TGTGCCAGCAGCCCGCGGAGAGAGACCCAGTACTTC.

The chain recombines TRBV6-5 with TRBJ1-1, with a possible D match to TRBD1 (6 bases). The CDR3 loop spans 13 amino acids. CDR1 is MNHEY and CDR2 is SVGAGI in the germline V gene. V was trimmed by 6 bases and J by 2 bases, leaving 10 bases between them. This CDR3 is CASRTDRNTEAFF. CDR3 nucleotides: TGTGCCAGCAGAACGGACAGAAACACTGAAGCTTTCTTT.

V is TRBV5-1 and J is TRBJ2-1; 7 nucleotides match TRBD1. V lost 4 bases and J lost 0; bases outside the gene matches: 4. The CDR3 length is 15 residues. The germline CDR1 and CDR2 sequences are SGHRS and YFSETQ. The CDR3 is CASSPGQSSYNEQFF. The CDR3 DNA is TGCGCCAGCAGCCCGGGACAGAGCTCCTACAATGAGCAGTTCTTC.

The chain employs TRBV5-4 and TRBJ1-3; D may be TRBD1 (5 bases). This CDR3 is built from 13 residues. The germline V gene has CDR1 SGHNT and CDR2 YYREEE (reference sequence). V dropped 7 bases and J dropped 1 base, with 9 bases sitting between them. CDR3 residues: CASLDRSGNTIYF. In nucleotides, the CDR3 is TGTGCCAGCTTAGACAGATCTGGAAACACCATATATTTT.

The chain employs TRBV7-3 and TRBJ2-5; 10 bases match TRBD2. J gave up 5 bases and V 4 bases, and 4 bases lay outside the gene matches. Germline loops: CDR1 SGHTA, CDR2 FQGTGA. The CDR3 is made up of 14 amino acids. CDR3 loop: CASSSGLARETQYF. CDR3 bases: TGTGCCAGCAGCTCGGGACTAGCGAGGGAGACCCAGTACTTC.

The chain links TRBV5-1 to TRBJ1-3; the D is unclear. The CDR3 loop spans 14 amino acids. Germline V gene data show CDR1 as SGHRS and CDR2 as YFSETQ. Trimming shortened V by 2 bases and J by 0 bases, and 6 bases separated the two germline ends. The CDR3, as DNA: TGCGCCAGCAGCTTCGAGGGCTCTGGAAACACCATATATTTT. Translation: CASSFEGSGNTIYF.

The gene calls are TRBV2 and TRBJ2-7, with 8 bases matching TRBD2. The CDR3 spans 14 residues. Unmatched junction bases numbered 4, after V lost 4 bases and J lost 2 bases. CDR1 and CDR2 from the germline V gene are SNHLY and FYNNEI. CDR3 nucleotides: TGTGCCAGCAGTGCTAGCGGGTGGACCTACGAGCAGTACTTC. Encoded protein: CASSASGWTYEQYF.

This clone was seen just once. The chain is built from TRBV6-2 or TRBV6-3 and TRBJ1-4; 9 bases align to TRBD1. The CDR3 has 14 amino acids. Trimming cost V 5 bases and J 7 bases; bases outside gene matches: 5. Germline V gene sequence: CDR1 MNHEY, CDR2 SVGEGT. CDR3 bases: TGTGCCAGCAGTCGCGGGACAGGGATTGAAAAACTGTTTTTT. Translating gives CASSRGTGIEKLFF.

V and J are TRBV18 and TRBJ1-1; possibly TRBD1 for D (6 bases). Germline lookup yields CDR1 KGHSH and CDR2 LQKENI. The CDR3 consists of 14 residues. Between the trimmed V and J ends, which lost 4 bases and 3 bases, there was a span of 12 bases. CDR3 nucleotide sequence: TGTGCCAGCTCACTCTCGACAGGCTACACTGAAGCTTTCTTT. It codes for CASSLSTGYTEAFF.

This clone was seen more than once but under ten times. The rearrangement links TRBV3-1 (or the pseudogene TRBV3-2) to TRBJ1-1; no clear D gene. This CDR3 is 12 amino acids long. The germline V and J ends were trimmed by 6 bases and 7 bases, with 12 bases remaining between them. The germline CDR1 and CDR2 sequences are LGHDT and YNNKEL (reference sequence). This chain's CDR3 is CASRSVRNEAFF. The CDR3 nucleotides are TGTGCCAGCAGGTCCGTGAGGAATGAAGCTTTCTTT.

This clone was picked up a small number of times. CDR3 nucleotides: TGTGCCAGCAGCTTAGCGGAGACGTATGGCTACACCTTC. Translating it yields CASSLAETYGYTF. The chain employs TRBV7-2 and TRBJ1-2; D is uncertain. V was clipped by 0 bases and J by 5 bases, with 7 bases between them. CDR1 is SGHTA and CDR2 is FQGNSA in the germline V gene. This CDR3 has 13 amino acids.

The rearrangement links TRBV11-2 to TRBJ2-5; D uncertain. The CDR3 covers 11 residues. V was pared by 3 bases and J by 4 bases, with 3 bases between. Germline CDR1 reads SGHAT; CDR2 reads FQNNGV. In nucleotides, the CDR3 is TGTGCCAGCAGCTTCCGAGAGACCCAGTACTTC. Encoded protein: CASSFRETQYF.

Concerning this clone itself: Different DNA sequences within this sample yield the same CDR3. V usage is TRBV28 and J usage is TRBJ1-2; no definite D call. V lost 3 bases, J lost 5 bases, and 7 bases lay in between. Germline CDR1 MDHEN, CDR2 SYDVKM. CDR3 length equals 12 residues. In DNA, the CDR3 is TGTGCCAGCAGTTTCTCCGGGTATGGCTACACCTTC. Translating gives CASSFSGYGYTF.

The chain carries TRBV7-9 and TRBJ1-5; no definite D call. The length of the CDR3 is 15 residues. Trimming took 0 bases from V and 3 from J, leaving 9 bases between them. Germline values: CDR1 SEHNR, CDR2 FQNEAQ (reference sequence). The CDR3: CASSLAEAPNQPQHF. The DNA for the CDR3 is TGTGCCAGCAGCTTAGCTGAGGCCCCCAATCAGCCCCAGCATTTT.

The V and J genes are TRBV9 and TRBJ1-2, with 9 bases aligning to TRBD1. V lost 0 bases, J lost 5 bases, and 5 bases stayed unmatched. The CDR3 has 15 residues. CDR1 is SGDLS, CDR2 YYNGEE, per germline. CDR3: CASSVAGQGRYGYTF. DNA for the CDR3: TGTGCCAGCAGCGTAGCTGGACAGGGGCGATATGGCTACACCTTC. Full variable domain (outside the CDR3, taken from reference TRBV9 and TRBJ1-2): DSGVTQTPKHLITATGQRVTLRCSPRSGDLSVYWYQQSLDQGLQFLIQYYNGEERAKGNILERFSAQQFPDLHSELNLSSLELGDSALYFCASSVAGQGRYGYTFGSGTRLTVV.

This clone was recorded once. The gene calls are TRBV6-5 and TRBJ1-1; TRBD1 agrees at 7 bases. This CDR3 comprises 14 residues. Per the germline V gene, CDR1 is MNHEY and CDR2 is SVGAGI. The ends lost 4 bases at V and 3 bases at J; junction bases unmatched: 5. The CDR3: CASSFRGSDTEAFF. CDR3 in DNA: TGTGCCAGCAGTTTCAGGGGGTCGGACACTGAAGCTTTCTTT.